This T cell receptor beta chain was found in a study of blood T cell repertoires in COVID-19. Sequencing used immunoSEQ multiplex PCR; TCRdb keeps in-frame clones, though not all of them. The sample carries under 200,000 clones, approximately 80% recorded once. Germline loops: CDR1 MNHNY, CDR2 SVGAGI (reference sequence). The V and J ends lost 7 bases and 4 bases, in that order; junction bases with no gene match: 6. The CDR3 is 14 amino acids. This clone was counted once. The rearrangement links TRBV6-6 to TRBJ1-3, with TRBD1 matching over 8 bases. Sequenced material: peripheral blood. The sequence derives from a man aged 55 to 70 with acute or convalescent COVID-19. CDR3 region: CASKGQGAGNTIYF. The DNA of the CDR3 is TGTGCCAGCAAAGGACAGGGTGCGGGAAACACCATATATTTT.